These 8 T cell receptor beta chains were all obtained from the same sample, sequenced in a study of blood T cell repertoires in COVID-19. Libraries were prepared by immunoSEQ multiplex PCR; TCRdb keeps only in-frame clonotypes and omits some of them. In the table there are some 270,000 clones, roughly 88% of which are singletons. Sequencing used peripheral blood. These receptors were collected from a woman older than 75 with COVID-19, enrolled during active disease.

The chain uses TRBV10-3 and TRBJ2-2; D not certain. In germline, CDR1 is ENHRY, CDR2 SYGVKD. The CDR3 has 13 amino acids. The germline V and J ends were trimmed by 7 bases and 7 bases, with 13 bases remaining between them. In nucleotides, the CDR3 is TGTGCCATCACCCTTAGACTGGACGGGGAGCTGTTTTTT. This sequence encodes CAITLRLDGELFF.

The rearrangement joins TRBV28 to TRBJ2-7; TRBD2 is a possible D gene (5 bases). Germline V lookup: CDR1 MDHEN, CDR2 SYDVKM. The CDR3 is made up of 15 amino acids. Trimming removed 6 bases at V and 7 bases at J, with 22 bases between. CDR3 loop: CASSSAAGLFEEQYF. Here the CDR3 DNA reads TGTGCCAGCAGCTCCGCGGCGGGCCTGTTCGAGGAGCAGTACTTC.

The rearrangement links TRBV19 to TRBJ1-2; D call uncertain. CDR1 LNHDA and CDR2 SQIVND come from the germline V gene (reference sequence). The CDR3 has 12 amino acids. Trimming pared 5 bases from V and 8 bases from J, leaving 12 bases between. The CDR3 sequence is CASSLWREGYTF. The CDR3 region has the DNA TGTGCCAGTAGTTTATGGAGGGAAGGCTACACCTTC.

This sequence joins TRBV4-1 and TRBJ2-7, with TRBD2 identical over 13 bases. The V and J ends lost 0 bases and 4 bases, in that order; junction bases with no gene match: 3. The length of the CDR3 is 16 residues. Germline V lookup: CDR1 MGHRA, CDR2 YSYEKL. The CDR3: CASSQEELAGGYEQYF. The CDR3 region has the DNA TGCGCCAGCAGCCAAGAGGAACTAGCGGGGGGGTACGAGCAGTACTTC.

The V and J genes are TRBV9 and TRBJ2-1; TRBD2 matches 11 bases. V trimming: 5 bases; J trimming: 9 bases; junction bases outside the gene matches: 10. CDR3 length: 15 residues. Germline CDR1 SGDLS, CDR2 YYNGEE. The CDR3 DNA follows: TGTGCCAGCAGTCGGACGGGACTAGCGGTTGGTGAGCAGTTCTTC. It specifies CASSRTGLAVGEQFF. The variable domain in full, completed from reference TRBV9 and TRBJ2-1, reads DSGVTQTPKHLITATGQRVTLRCSPRSGDLSVYWYQQSLDQGLQFLIQYYNGEERAKGNILERFSAQQFPDLHSELNLSSLELGDSALYFCASSRTGLAVGEQFFGPGTRLTVL.

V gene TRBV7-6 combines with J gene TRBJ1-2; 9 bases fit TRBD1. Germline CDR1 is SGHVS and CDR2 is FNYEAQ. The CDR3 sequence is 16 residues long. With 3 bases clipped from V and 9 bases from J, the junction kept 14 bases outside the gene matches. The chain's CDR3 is CASSFSPDRGLGSYTF. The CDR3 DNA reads TGTGCCAGCAGCTTCTCTCCGGACAGGGGCCTAGGTAGCTACACCTTC.

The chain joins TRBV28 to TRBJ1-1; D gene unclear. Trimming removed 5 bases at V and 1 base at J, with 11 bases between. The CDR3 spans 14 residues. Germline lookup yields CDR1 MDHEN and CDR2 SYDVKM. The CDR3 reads CASSEHASNTEAFF. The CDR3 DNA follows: TGTGCCAGCAGTGAACACGCCTCGAACACTGAAGCTTTCTTT.

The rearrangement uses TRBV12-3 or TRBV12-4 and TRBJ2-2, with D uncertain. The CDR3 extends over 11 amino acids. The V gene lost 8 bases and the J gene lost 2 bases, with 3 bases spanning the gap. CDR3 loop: CASRNTGELFF. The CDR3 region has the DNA TGTGCCAGCCGTAACACCGGGGAGCTGTTTTTT.